Described below is a single TCR beta chain sequence and its context. What it binds is unknown. These data come from a study of shared clonotypes between healthy human individuals. Only in-frame clones appear in the TCRdb table, and some are missing; sequencing was by immunoSEQ multiplex PCR. This sample has 2.5 million or so clones; just over 90% occur once, and the top ten carry over 0.12%. Unmatched junction bases numbered 5, after V lost 8 bases and J lost 4 bases. The germline CDR1 and CDR2 sequences are MRHNA and SNTAGT. The CDR3 contains 13 residues. Study-wide results and limits: Sampling involved blood alone; tissue repertoires likely differ.

The CD4+ fraction was divided into a CD45RA+ naive subset and a CD45RA-negative memory subset. The receptor was isolated from a man between 18 and 35 years old in good health. Sequenced: naive CD4+ T cells sorted from blood. Subset described: CD45RA+ positively selected. The chain carries TRBV6-4 and TRBJ2-3; 8 bases align to TRBD1. CDR3 in DNA: TGTGCCAGCCGCACGACAGGGGCAGATACGCAGTATTTT. Protein: CASRTTGADTQYF.